The 21 T cell receptor beta chains reported below all come from one sample, sequenced in a study of Ad26.COV2.S vaccination and SARS-CoV-2 variants. The data were produced by immunoSEQ multiplex PCR, yet TCRdb's version contains in-frame clones alone and is incomplete. The sample has under 550,000 clones, roughly 90% seen once; the top ten hold 3.6%. Treatment described: around 19 received Ad26.COV2.S at low or high dose, single or two shots; about 5 received placebo; per-sample allocation not given. Sampling was performed 63 days after the first vaccine or placebo injection. Sequencing used peripheral blood, obtained in a trial of Ad26.COV2.S vaccine versus placebo. The source is a person aged 18-65 years who received the Ad26.COV2.S COVID-19 vaccine or a placebo.

This rearrangement joins TRBV6-6 to TRBJ2-7; 7 nucleotides align to TRBD1. The CDR3 totals 13 residues. CDR1 and CDR2 (germline): MNHNY, SVGAGI (reference sequence). J gave up 1 base and V 5 bases, and 2 bases lay outside the gene matches. CDR3 region: CASSKGQSYEQYF. The CDR3 DNA reads as TGTGCCAGCAGTAAGGGACAGTCCTACGAGCAGTACTTC.

To note about this clone: One end of the junction does not line up with germline, which may come from a read error. The chain uses TRBV5-8 and TRBJ2-7, with D perhaps matching TRBD1 (6 bases). Germline V gene lookup returns CDR1 SGHTS and CDR2 YDEGEE. The CDR3 is 13 amino acids. CDR3 bases: TGTGCCAGCAGCTCCTCAAGTGTGGGGACAACCCTATTC. It encodes CASSSSSVGTTLF.

This clone turned up a few times. The chain recombines TRBV19 with TRBJ2-3; D unresolved. The V and J ends lost 2 bases and 0 bases respectively, with 6 bases between them. The CDR3 totals 14 residues. Germline values: CDR1 LNHDA, CDR2 SQIVND (reference sequence). The CDR3 loop is CASSIQPSTDTQYF. CDR3 in DNA: TGTGCCAGTAGTATACAACCTAGCACAGATACGCAGTATTTT.

This rearrangement joins TRBV19 to TRBJ2-1; the D is unclear. Per the germline V gene, CDR1 is LNHDA and CDR2 is SQIVND (reference sequence). This CDR3 is 12 amino acids long. V was trimmed by 10 bases and J by 4 bases, leaving 11 bases between them. The CDR3 here is CAILDKYNEQFF. The CDR3 DNA is TGTGCCATTTTAGACAAATACAATGAGCAGTTCTTC.

The V call is TRBV6-5, the J call TRBJ1-5; maybe TRBD1 (5 bases). This CDR3 is built from 13 residues. Trimming removed 8 bases at V and 5 bases at J, with 13 bases between. The V gene's germline CDR1 is MNHEY and CDR2 SVGAGI. In nucleotides, the CDR3 is TGTGCCAGCGAGTCGGGGGATCATCAGCCCCAGCATTTT. Translating it yields CASESGDHQPQHF.

This clone was found once. The chain joins TRBV7-9 to TRBJ2-3; 7 positions match TRBD2. J was trimmed by 3 bases and V by 2 bases; bases with no gene match: 11. The germline V gene has CDR1 SEHNR and CDR2 FQNEAQ (reference sequence). The CDR3 consists of 17 residues. Here the CDR3 reads CASSLYRDGLGTDTQYF. Here the CDR3 DNA reads TGTGCCAGCAGCTTATATAGGGACGGACTAGGAACAGATACGCAGTATTTT.

The rearrangement links TRBV27 to TRBJ2-5; either TRBD1 or TRBD2 may fit D (5 bases each). The length of the CDR3 is 16 residues. Trimming took 10 bases from V and 5 from J, leaving 26 bases between them. The germline V gene has CDR1 MNHEY and CDR2 SMNVEV (reference sequence). CDR3 sequence reads: CANPGGAFGFLETQYF. The CDR3 bases are TGTGCCAACCCTGGGGGAGCTTTTGGGTTTTTGGAGACCCAGTACTTC.

J is TRBJ2-7 and V is TRBV5-1; a weak D match, TRBD2 (5 bases). Germline V gene sequence: CDR1 SGHRS, CDR2 YFSETQ. This CDR3 comprises 16 residues. V dropped 4 bases and J dropped 2 bases, with 19 bases sitting between them. CDR3 DNA: TGCGCCAGCAGCCCCCGAGAGGGCGAACATCCCTACGAGCAGTACTTC. It yields the protein CASSPREGEHPYEQYF.

This clone occurred once. The V call is TRBV3-1 (or the pseudogene TRBV3-2), the J call TRBJ2-1; 8 nucleotides match TRBD2. The length of the CDR3 is 15 residues. V gave up 1 base and J gave up 12 bases; unmatched junction bases: 11. From germline, CDR1 is LGHDT and CDR2 YNNKEL (reference sequence). DNA of the CDR3: TGTGCCAGCAGCCAAGGTAGCGGGGCCGAGTTAGGGCAGTTCTTC. Its translation: CASSQGSGAELGQFF.

In regard to this clone: Additional DNA sequences in this sample encode the identical CDR3. The chain carries TRBV5-1 and TRBJ2-5; unclear D gene. Deletions cut 0 bases from V and 5 bases from J, with 8 bases between. Per the germline V gene, CDR1 is SGHRS and CDR2 is YFSETQ. The CDR3 covers 13 residues. The CDR3 loop is CASSLGSRETQYF. CDR3 nucleotide sequence: TGCGCCAGCAGCTTGGGGAGTAGGGAGACCCAGTACTTC.

The gene calls are TRBV5-1 and TRBJ2-3, with TRBD2 matching over 15 bases. CDR3 size: 15 residues. V dropped 5 bases and J dropped 6; count of bases not matched to a gene: 4. The V gene's germline CDR1 is SGHRS and CDR2 YFSETQ. The CDR3 coding sequence is TGCGCCAGCAGTCGGACTAGCGGGGGGGCGGATACGCAGTATTTT. It yields the protein CASSRTSGGADTQYF.

The genes are TRBV14 and TRBJ1-2; no clear D gene. Germline loops: CDR1 SGHDN, CDR2 FVKESK. The CDR3 is 16 residues long. The V end lost 0 bases, the J end lost 6 bases, and 17 bases lay between the germline ends. The DNA for the CDR3 is TGTGCCAGCAGCCAAGATCGGTTAGGAATGCTGAATGGCTACACCTTC. The encoded protein is CASSQDRLGMLNGYTF.

The chain employs TRBV30 and TRBJ2-1; 10 bases are shared with TRBD1. This CDR3 has 14 residues. Per the germline V gene, CDR1 is GTSNPN and CDR2 is SVGIG (reference sequence). V lost 5 bases to trimming and J lost 7 bases; unmatched junction nucleotides: 8. The CDR3 coding sequence is TGTGCCTGGTCACCGGGACAGGGGAGGAATGAGCAGTTCTTC. Translation: CAWSPGQGRNEQFF.

J is TRBJ1-5 and V is TRBV9, with a weak D call TRBD1 (6 bases). This CDR3 is 14 amino acids long. The V end lost 3 bases, the J end lost 7 bases, and 14 bases lay between the germline ends. Germline loops: CDR1 SGDLS, CDR2 YYNGEE. DNA for the CDR3: TGTGCCAGCAGCGCCGGCAACAGGGCCCAGCCCCAGCATTTT. This gives the protein CASSAGNRAQPQHF.

The CDR3 is CSAGTGAYEQYF. The CDR3 nucleotides read TGCAGCGCCGGGACAGGGGCCTACGAGCAGTACTTC. The V gene is TRBV29-1, the J gene TRBJ2-7, with 10 bases fitting TRBD1. Losses at the gene ends were 7 bases for V and 2 bases for J; bases not matched to a gene: 2. CDR3 length: 12 amino acids. The germline V gene has CDR1 SQVTM and CDR2 ANQGSEA.

The chain carries TRBV3-1 (or the pseudogene TRBV3-2) and TRBJ2-5, with TRBD2 matching 10 bases. CDR1 and CDR2 from the germline V gene are LGHDT and YNNKEL (reference sequence). J gave up 5 bases and V 8 bases, and 8 bases lay outside the gene matches. The CDR3 runs 14 residues. The CDR3 nucleotides read TGTGCCAGCCGGAAGCGGGGGGGCGGGGAGACCCAGTACTTC. It translates to CASRKRGGGETQYF.

The chain links TRBV10-3 to TRBJ1-6; the D is unclear. Germline V gene data show CDR1 as ENHRY and CDR2 as SYGVKD. Trimming pared 6 bases from V and 9 bases from J, leaving 15 bases between. This CDR3 spans 14 amino acids. The CDR3 spells CAIRADALSSPLHF. CDR3 coding DNA: TGTGCCATCAGAGCCGATGCTTTGAGTTCACCCCTCCACTTT.

The chain has TRBV2 and TRBJ2-1; D is ambiguous. The CDR3 covers 16 residues. V was cut by 6 bases and J by 0 bases, with 15 bases left in between. The germline gives CDR1 SNHLY, CDR2 FYNNEI. The CDR3 here is CASRTSLTSSYNEQFF. In DNA form, the CDR3 reads TGTGCCAGCAGGACCTCCCTGACAAGCTCCTACAATGAGCAGTTCTTC.

The chain carries TRBV12-3 or TRBV12-4 and TRBJ2-3, with D hard to call. Trimming removed 0 bases from V and 5 bases from J, with 0 bases in between. The CDR3 covers 11 residues. The CDR3, as DNA: TGTGCCAGCAGTTTAGCAGATACGCAGTATTTT. It is translated as CASSLADTQYF.

This chain uses TRBV5-1 with TRBJ2-2; D is unclear. Germline V gene data show CDR1 as SGHRS and CDR2 as YFSETQ. This CDR3 is 15 amino acids long. The germline V and J ends were trimmed by 4 bases and 1 base, with 11 bases remaining between them. For the CDR3, the DNA is TGCGCCAGCAGCATCGGACGGCTGAACACCGGGGAGCTGTTTTTT. It codes for CASSIGRLNTGELFF.

The chain's CDR3 is CASSPRGGSYEQYF. CDR3 DNA sequence: TGTGCCAGCAGCCCTCGCGGGGGCAGCTACGAGCAGTACTTC. V and J are TRBV3-1 (or the pseudogene TRBV3-2) and TRBJ2-7; a possible D gene is TRBD2 (7 bases). Trimming removed 4 bases from V and 3 bases from J, with 13 bases in between. The CDR3 covers 14 residues. The germline V gene has CDR1 LGHDT and CDR2 YNNKEL (reference sequence).